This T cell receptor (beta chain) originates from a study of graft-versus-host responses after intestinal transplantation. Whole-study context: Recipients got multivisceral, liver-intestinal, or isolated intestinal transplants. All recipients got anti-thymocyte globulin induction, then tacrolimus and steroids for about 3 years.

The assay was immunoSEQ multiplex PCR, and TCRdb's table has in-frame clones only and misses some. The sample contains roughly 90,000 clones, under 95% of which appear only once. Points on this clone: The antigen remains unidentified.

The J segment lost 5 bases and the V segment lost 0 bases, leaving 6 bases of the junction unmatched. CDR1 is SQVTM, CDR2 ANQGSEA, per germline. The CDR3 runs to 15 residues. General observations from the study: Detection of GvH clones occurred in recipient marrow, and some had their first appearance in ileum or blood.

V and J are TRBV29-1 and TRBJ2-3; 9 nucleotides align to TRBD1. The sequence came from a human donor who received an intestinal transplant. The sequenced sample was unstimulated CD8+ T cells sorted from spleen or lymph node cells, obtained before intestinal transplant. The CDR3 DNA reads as TGCAGCGTTGAAGAGGACAGGGGATTCCAAGATACGCAGTATTTT. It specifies CSVEEDRGFQDTQYF.